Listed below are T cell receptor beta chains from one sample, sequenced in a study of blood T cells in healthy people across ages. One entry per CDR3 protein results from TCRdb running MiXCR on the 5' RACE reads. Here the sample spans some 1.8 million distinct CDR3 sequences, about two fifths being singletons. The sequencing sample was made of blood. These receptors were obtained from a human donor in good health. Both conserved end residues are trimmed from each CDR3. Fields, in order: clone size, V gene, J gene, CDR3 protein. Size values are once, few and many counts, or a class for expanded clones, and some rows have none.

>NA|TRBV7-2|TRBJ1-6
ASGDGQGMDSPLH
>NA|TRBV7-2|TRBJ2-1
ASSQLITRDNEQF
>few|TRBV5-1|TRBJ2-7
ASSLVAQAYEQY
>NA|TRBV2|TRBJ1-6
ASSERRAVYNSPLH
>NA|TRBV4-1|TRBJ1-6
ASSLPTDRVNSPLH
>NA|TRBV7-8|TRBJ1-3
ASSLRTGVDAIY
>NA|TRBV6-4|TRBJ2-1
AGGQLYNEQF
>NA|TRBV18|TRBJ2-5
ASSTRGSTQETQY
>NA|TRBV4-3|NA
ASSQDDRGDYEQY
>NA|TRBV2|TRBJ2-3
ASGLAERDTQY
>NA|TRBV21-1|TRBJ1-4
ASSKVRGAGTANEKLF
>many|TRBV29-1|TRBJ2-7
SVEVPGQGYEQY
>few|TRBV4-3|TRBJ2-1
ASSQVGLAGTYNEQF
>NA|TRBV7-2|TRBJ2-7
ASSPMPGSSYEQY
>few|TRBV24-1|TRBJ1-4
ATSDSTTNEKLF
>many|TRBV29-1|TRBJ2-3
SVEVGGTDTQY
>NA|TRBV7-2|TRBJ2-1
ASSGAGGSYNEQF
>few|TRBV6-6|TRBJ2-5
ASRPAVQETQY
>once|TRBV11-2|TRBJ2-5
ASSLRSAMETQY
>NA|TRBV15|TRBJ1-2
ATSRDYIEGNYGYT
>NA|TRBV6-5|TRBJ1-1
ASRPQGAGTEAF
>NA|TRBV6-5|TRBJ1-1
ASSSAGTGNTEAF
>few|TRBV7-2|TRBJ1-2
ASSWGPSPLYGYT
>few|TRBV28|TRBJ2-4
ASSRDSSNSMNIQY
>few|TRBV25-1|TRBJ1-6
ASSGPLSSYNSPLH
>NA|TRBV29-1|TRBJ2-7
SVGAGITYEQY
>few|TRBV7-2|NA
ASSAPGSSEQY
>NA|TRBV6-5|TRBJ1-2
ASSRQNLYGYT
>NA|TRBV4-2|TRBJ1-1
ASSQGPPRPNTEAF
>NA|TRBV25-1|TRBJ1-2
ASSGLQGGYGYT
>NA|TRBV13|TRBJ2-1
ASNPAGTGGFDEQF
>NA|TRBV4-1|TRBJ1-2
ATTGSGNGYT
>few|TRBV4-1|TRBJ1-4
ASSQVQGSSNEKLF
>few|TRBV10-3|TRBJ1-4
AISDPPATNEKLF
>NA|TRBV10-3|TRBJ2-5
AISVQSQETQY
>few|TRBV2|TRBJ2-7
ASSESGMREQY
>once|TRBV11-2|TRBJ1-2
ASSLATGTVGYT
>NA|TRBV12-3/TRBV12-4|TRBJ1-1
ASSRTLTGVPEAF
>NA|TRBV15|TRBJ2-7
ATSRETGLYEQY
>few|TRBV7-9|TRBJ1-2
ASSQKDRIGYT
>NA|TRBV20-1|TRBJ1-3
SASARYSGNTIY
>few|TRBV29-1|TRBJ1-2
SVERGDYGYT
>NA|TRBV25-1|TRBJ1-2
ASSSTEGEYGYT
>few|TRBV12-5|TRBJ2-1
ASGTGTAPNNEQF
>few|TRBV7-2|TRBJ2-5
ASSHWGGRETQY
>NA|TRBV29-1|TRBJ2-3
SVVHGGSTDTQY
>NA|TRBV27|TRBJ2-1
ASSSYGWEQF
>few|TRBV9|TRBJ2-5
ASSVLPKETQY
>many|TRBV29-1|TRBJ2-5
SVGQPYVSTQY
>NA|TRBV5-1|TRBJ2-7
ASSASPWTTTEQY
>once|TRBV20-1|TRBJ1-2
SAIVETAYYGYT
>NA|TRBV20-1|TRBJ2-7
SANPQERSSYEQY
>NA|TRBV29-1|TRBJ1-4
SVTVSTNEKLF